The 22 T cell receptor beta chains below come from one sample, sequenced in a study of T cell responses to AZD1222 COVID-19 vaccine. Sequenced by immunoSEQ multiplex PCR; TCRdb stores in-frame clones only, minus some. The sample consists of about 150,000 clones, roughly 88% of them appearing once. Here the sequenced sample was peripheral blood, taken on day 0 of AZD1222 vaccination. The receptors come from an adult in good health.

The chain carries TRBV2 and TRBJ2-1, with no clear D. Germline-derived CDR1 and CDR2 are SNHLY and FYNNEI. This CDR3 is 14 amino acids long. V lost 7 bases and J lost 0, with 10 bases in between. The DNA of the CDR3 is TGTGCCAGCATGGGTAGGAGCTCCTACAATGAGCAGTTCTTC. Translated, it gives CASMGRSSYNEQFF.

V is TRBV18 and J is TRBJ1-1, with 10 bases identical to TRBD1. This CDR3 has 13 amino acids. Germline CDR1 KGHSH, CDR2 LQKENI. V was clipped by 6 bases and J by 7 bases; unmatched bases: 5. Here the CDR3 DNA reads TGTGCCAGCTCTCAAAGGACAGGGGGTGAAGCTTTCTTT. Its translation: CASSQRTGGEAFF.

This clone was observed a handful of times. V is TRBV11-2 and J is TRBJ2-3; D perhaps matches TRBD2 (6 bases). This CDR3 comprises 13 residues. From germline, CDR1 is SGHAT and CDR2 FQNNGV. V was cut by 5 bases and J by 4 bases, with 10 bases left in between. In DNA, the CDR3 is TGTGCCAGCAGCCCGGGACTGCCAGATACGCAGTATTTT. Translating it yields CASSPGLPDTQYF. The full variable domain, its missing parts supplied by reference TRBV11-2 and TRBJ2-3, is EAGVAQSPRYKIIEKRQSVAFWCNPISGHATLYWYQQILGQGPKLLIQFQNNGVVDDSQLPKDRFSAERLKGVDSTLKIQPAKLEDSAVYLCASSPGLPDTQYFGPGTRLTVL.

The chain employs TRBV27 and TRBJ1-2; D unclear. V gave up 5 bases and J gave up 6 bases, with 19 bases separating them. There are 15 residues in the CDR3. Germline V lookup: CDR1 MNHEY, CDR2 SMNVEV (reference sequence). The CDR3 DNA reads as TGTGCCAGCAGTCCGGCTCAACGGATCTTAGATGGCTACACCTTC. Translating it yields CASSPAQRILDGYTF.

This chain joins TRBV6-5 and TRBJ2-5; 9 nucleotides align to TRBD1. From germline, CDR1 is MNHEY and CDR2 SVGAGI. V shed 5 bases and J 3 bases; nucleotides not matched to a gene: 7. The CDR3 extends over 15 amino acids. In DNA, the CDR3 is TGTGCCAGCAGTCTGACCTGGGACAGGGAAGAGACCCAGTACTTC. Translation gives CASSLTWDREETQYF.

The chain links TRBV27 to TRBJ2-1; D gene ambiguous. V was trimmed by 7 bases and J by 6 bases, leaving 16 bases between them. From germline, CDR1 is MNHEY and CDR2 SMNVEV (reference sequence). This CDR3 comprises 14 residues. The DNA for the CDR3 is TGTGCCAGCACCCCAAGGGTGGGCCTCAATGAGCAGTTCTTC. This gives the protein CASTPRVGLNEQFF.

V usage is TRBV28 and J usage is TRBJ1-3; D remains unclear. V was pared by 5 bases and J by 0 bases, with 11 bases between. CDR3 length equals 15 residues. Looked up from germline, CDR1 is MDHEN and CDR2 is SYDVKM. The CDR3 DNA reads TGTGCCAGCAGTGACATGGGCTCCTCTGGAAACACCATATATTTT. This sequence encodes CASSDMGSSGNTIYF.

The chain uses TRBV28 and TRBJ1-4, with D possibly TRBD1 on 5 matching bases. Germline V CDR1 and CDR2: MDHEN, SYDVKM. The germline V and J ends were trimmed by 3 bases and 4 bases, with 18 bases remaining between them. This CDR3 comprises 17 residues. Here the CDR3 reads CASSFTPSGTLNEKLFF. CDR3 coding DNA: TGTGCCAGCAGTTTTACCCCCTCCGGGACCCTTAATGAAAAACTGTTTTTT.

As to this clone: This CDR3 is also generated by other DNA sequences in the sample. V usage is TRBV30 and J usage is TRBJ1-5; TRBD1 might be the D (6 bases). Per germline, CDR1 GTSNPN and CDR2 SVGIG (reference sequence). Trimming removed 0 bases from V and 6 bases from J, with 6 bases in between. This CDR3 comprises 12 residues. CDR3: CAWSVQGQPQHF. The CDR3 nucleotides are TGTGCCTGGAGTGTACAGGGTCAGCCCCAGCATTTT.

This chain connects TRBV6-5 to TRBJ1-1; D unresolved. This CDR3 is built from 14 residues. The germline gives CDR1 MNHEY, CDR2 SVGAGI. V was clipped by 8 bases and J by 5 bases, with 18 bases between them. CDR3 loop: CASARDPYGTEAFF. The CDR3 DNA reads TGTGCCAGCGCACGGGATCCTTACGGTACTGAAGCTTTCTTT.

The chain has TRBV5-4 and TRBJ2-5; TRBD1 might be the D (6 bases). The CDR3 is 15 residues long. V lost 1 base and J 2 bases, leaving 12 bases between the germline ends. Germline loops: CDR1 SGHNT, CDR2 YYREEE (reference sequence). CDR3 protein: CASSLTGQQQETQYF. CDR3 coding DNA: TGTGCCAGCAGCTTGACAGGGCAGCAGCAAGAGACCCAGTACTTC. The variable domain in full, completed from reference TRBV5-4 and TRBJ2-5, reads ETGVTQSPTHLIKTRGQQVTLRCSSQSGHNTVSWYQQALGQGPQFIFQYYREEENGRGNFPPRFSGLQFPNYSSELNVNALELDDSALYLCASSLTGQQQETQYFGPGTRLLVL.

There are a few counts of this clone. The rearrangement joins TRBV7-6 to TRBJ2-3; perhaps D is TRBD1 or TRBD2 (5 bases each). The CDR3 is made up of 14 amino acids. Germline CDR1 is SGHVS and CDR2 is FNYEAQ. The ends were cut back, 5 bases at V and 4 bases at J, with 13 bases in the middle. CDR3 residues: CASSPPRGPDTQYF. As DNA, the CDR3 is TGTGCCAGCAGCCCCCCCCGGGGACCAGATACGCAGTATTTT.

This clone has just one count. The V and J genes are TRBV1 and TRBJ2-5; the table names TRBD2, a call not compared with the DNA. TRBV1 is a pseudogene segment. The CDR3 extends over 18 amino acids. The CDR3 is CTSSLRLAGGPVVKTQYF. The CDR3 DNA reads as TGCACCAGCAGTCTTAGACTAGCGGGGGGGCCGGTTGTAAAGACCCAGTACTTC.

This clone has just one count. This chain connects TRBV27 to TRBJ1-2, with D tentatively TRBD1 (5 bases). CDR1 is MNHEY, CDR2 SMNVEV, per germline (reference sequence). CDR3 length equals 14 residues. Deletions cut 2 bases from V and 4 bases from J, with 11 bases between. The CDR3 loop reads CASSLEGRGYGYTF. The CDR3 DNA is TGTGCCAGCAGTTTAGAGGGGCGAGGCTATGGCTACACCTTC.

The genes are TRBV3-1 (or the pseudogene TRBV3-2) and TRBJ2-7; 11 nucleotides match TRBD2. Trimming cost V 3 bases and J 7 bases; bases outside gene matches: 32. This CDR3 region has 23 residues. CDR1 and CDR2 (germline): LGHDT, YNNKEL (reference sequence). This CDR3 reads CASSHATGLSSNSSGRFVVEQYF. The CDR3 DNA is TGTGCCAGCAGCCACGCGACAGGGTTATCTTCTAATTCTAGCGGGAGGTTCGTAGTGGAGCAGTACTTC.

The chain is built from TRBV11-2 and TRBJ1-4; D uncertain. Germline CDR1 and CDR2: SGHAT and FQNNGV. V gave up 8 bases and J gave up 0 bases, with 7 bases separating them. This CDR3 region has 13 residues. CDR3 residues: CASQRATNEKLFF. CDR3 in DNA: TGTGCCAGCCAGCGGGCAACTAATGAAAAACTGTTTTTT.

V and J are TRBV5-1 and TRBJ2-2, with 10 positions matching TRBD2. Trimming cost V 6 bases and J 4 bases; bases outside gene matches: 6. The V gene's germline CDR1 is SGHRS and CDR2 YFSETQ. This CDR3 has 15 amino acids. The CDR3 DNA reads TGCGCCAGCAACATAGCGGGAGGCGGCACCGGGGAGCTGTTTTTT. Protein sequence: CASNIAGGGTGELFF.

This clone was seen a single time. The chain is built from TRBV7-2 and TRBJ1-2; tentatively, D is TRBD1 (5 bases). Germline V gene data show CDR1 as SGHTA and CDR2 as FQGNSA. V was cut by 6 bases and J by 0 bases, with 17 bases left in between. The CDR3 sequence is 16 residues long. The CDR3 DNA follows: TGTGCCAGCAGTCCGCCGGGACTGGAACCTAACTATGGCTACACCTTC. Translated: CASSPPGLEPNYGYTF.

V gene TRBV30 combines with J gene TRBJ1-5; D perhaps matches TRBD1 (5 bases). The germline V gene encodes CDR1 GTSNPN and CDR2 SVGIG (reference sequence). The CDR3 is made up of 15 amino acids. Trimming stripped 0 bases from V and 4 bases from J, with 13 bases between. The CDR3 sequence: CAWSVRGGPNQPQHF. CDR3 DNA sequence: TGTGCCTGGAGTGTTCGGGGGGGACCAAATCAGCCCCAGCATTTT.

CDR3 sequence reads: CASSPGSGQGSHNEQFF. CDR3 bases: TGTGCCAGCAGCCCAGGTAGTGGACAGGGTTCCCACAATGAGCAGTTCTTC. The rearrangement links TRBV4-2 to TRBJ2-1; 8 nucleotides match TRBD1. V lost 4 bases and J lost 5; bases outside the gene matches: 13. The CDR3 loop spans 17 amino acids. CDR1 and CDR2 from the germline V gene are LGHNA and YNFKEQ.

The CDR3 DNA reads as TGTGCCAGCAGTTACAAGAGGGGGACTGAAGCTTTCTTT. This sequence encodes CASSYKRGTEAFF. The chain has TRBV6-2 or TRBV6-3 and TRBJ1-1; perhaps TRBD1 as D (6 bases). V lost 2 bases and J lost 5, with 9 bases in between. Looked up from germline, CDR1 is MNHEY and CDR2 is SVGEGT. This CDR3 has 13 residues.

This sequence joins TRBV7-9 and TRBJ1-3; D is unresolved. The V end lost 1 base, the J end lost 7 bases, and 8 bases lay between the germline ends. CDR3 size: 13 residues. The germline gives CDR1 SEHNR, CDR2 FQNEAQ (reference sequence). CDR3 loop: CASSLVPENTIYF. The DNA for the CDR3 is TGTGCCAGCAGCTTAGTGCCGGAGAACACCATATATTTT.